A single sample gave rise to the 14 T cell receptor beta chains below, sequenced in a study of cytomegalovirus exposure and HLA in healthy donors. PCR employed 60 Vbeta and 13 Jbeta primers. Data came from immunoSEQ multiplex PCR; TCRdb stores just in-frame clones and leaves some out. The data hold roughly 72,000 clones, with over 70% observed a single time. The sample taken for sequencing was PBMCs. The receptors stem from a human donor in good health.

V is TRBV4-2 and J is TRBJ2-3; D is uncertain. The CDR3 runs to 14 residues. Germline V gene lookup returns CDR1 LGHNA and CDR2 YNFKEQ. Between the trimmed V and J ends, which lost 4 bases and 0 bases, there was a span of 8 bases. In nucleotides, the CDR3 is TGTGCCAGCAGCCGGGCCTCTAGCACAGATACGCAGTATTTT. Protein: CASSRASSTDTQYF.

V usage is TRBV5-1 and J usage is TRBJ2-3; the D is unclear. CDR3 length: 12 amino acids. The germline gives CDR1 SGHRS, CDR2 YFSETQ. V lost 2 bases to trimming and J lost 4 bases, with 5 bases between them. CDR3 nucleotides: TGCGCCAGCAGCTTCGGGTCAGATACGCAGTATTTT. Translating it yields CASSFGSDTQYF.

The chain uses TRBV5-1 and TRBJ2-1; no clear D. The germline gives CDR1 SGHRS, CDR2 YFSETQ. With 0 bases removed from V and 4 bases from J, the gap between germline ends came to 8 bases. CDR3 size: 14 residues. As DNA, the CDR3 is TGCGCCAGCAGCTTGGAGCAGGTATACAATGAGCAGTTCTTC. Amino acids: CASSLEQVYNEQFF. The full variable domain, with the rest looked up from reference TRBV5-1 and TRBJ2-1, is KAGVTQTPRYLIKTRGQQVTLSCSPISGHRSVSWYQQTPGQGLQFLFEYFSETQRNKGNFPGRFSGRQFSNSRSEMNVSTLELGDSALYLCASSLEQVYNEQFFGPGTRLTVL.

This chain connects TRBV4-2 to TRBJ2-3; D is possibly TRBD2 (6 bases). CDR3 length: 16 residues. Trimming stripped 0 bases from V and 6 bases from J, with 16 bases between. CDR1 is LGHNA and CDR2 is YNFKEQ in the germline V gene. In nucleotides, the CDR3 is TGTGCCAGCAGCCAAGAAGAAGCGGGCCGAACTGATACGCAGTATTTT. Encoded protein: CASSQEEAGRTDTQYF.

The CDR3 sequence is CTPSEQYF. The CDR3 DNA is TGCACCCCCTCCGAGCAGTACTTC. J is TRBJ2-7 and V is TRBV20-1, with no clear D. The CDR3 runs to 8 residues. The germline gives CDR1 DFQATT, CDR2 SNEGSKA (reference sequence).

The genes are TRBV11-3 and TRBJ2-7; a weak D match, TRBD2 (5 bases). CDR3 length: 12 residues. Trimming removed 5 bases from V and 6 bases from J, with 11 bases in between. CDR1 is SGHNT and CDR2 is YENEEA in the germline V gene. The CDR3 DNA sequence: TGTGCCAGCAGCCACAGAGGAGGCGAGCAGTACTTC. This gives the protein CASSHRGGEQYF.

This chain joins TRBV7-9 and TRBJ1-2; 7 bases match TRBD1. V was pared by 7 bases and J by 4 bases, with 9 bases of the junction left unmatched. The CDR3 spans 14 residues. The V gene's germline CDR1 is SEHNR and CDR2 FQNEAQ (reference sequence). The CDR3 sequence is CASMTGRRAYGYTF. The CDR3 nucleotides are TGTGCCAGCATGACAGGGCGTCGCGCCTATGGCTACACCTTC.

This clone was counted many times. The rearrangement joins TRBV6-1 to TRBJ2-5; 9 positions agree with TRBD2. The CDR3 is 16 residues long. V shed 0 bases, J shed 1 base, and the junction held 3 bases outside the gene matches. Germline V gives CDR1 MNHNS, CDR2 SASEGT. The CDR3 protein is CASSEALAGSQETQYF. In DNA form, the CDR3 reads TGTGCCAGCAGTGAAGCCCTAGCGGGGAGCCAAGAGACCCAGTACTTC.

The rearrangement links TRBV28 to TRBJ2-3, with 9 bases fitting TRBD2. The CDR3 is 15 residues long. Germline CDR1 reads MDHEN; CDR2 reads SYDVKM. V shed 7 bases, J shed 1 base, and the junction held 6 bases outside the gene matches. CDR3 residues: CASTIAGAGTDTQYF. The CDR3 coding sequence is TGTGCCAGCACCATAGCGGGAGCAGGCACAGATACGCAGTATTTT.

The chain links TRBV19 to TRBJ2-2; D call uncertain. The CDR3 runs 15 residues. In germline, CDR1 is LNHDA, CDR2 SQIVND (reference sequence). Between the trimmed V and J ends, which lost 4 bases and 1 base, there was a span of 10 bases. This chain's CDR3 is CASSKAGRNTGELFF. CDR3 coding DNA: TGTGCCAGTAGTAAGGCAGGCAGGAACACCGGGGAGCTGTTTTTT.

The CDR3 here is CAWSRGREYGYTF. The CDR3 nucleotides are TGTGCCTGGTCCCGGGGGCGGGAGTATGGCTACACCTTC. The J gene is TRBJ1-2, the V gene TRBV30; maybe TRBD1 (6 bases). The ends were cut back, 5 bases at V and 5 bases at J, with 15 bases in the middle. The CDR3 is made up of 13 amino acids. CDR1 and CDR2 from the germline V gene are GTSNPN and SVGIG (reference sequence).

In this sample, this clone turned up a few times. The CDR3 bases are TGTGCCAGCTCCGTAGCCGGGAGCTCCTACGAGCAGTACTTC. This translates into CASSVAGSSYEQYF. The chain carries TRBV6-1 and TRBJ2-7; maybe TRBD2 (6 bases). The germline V gene encodes CDR1 MNHNS and CDR2 SASEGT. V lost 8 bases and J 0 bases, leaving 14 bases between the germline ends. CDR3 length: 14 amino acids.

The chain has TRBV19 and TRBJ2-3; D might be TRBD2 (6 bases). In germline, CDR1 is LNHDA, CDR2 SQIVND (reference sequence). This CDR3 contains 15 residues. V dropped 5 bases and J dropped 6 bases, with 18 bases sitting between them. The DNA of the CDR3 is TGTGCCAGTAGTTCCGGGACTCTACCACAGGATACGCAGTATTTT. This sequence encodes CASSSGTLPQDTQYF.

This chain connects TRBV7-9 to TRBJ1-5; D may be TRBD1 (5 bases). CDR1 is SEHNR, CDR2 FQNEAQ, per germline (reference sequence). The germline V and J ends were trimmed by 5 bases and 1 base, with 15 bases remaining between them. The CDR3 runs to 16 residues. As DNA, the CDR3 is TGTGCCAGCAGCAACTCACAGGTCACGAGCAATCAGCCCCAGCATTTT. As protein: CASSNSQVTSNQPQHF.